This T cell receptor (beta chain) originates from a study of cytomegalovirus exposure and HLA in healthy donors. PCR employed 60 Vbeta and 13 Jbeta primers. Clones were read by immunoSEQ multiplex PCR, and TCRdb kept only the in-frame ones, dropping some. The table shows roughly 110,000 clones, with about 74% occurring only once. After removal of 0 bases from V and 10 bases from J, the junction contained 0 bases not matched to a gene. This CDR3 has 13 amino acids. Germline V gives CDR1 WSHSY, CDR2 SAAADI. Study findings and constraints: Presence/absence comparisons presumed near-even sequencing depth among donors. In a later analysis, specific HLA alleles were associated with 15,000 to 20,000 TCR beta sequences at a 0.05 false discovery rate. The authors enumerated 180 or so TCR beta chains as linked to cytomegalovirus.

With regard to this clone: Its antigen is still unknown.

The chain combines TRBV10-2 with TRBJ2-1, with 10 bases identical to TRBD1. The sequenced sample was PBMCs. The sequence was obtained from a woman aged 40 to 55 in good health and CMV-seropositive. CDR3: CASSESTGGEQFF. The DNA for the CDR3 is TGCGCCAGCAGTGAGTCGACAGGGGGCGAGCAGTTCTTC.